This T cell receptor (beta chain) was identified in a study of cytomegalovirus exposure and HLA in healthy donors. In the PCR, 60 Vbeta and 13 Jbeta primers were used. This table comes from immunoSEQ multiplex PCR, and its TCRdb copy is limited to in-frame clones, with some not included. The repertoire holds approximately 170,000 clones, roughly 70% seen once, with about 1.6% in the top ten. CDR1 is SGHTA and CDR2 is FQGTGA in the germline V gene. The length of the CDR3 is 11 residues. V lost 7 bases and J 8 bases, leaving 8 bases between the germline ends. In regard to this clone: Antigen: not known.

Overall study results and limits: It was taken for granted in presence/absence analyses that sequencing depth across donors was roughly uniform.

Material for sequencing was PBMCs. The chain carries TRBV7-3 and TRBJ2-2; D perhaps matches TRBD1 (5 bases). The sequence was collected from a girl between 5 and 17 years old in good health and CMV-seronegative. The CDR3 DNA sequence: TGTGCCAGCAAAGGGGCGGGGGAGCTGTTTTTT. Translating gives CASKGAGELFF.